This T cell receptor beta chain originates from a study of STAT5B mutations in CD4+ large granular lymphocyte leukemia (dated 2022 in TCRdb). Broadly, across the study: Among healthy controls, the CDR3 'QG' motif was associated with a particular HLA allele. The study compared the TCRbeta repertoires of patients with CD4+ T-cell large granular lymphocyte leukemia against the TCRbeta repertoires of healthy blood donors. Flow cytometry on FACSCanto II or FACSVerse confirmed that purified fractions exceeded 95% purity among lymphocytes. The study at large found these results: The data were not HLA-matched, and the relatively small sample size could explain the higher clonality seen in CD4+ compared with CD8+ T-LGLL. CD4-sorted patient repertoires appeared more clonal than healthy CD4+ repertoires, and this difference persisted after removing the putative leukemic clones. Main leukemic clonotypes were private to each patient, although around 25% of the main leukemic clonotypes were found at low frequency in the non-leukemic repertoires of other patients.

Buffy coats from 35 to 40 blood donors, supplied by the Finnish Red Cross blood service, were used as healthy controls. All TCR-sequenced material derived from peripheral blood: patient blood samples and healthy donor buffy coats. Peripheral blood mononuclear cells were isolated by Ficoll-Hypaque gradient centrifugation. For the healthy controls, CD4+ cells were obtained from buffy coats by magnetic purification. Genomic DNA was extracted with the Gentra Puregene Cell and Tissue kit and quantified on a Qubit 2.0 fluorometer. The immunoSEQ assay at survey resolution was used to sequence TCRbeta rearrangements from genomic DNA. The authors' analysis ran thus. In the TCR sequencing data, the smallest productive clonotype frequency that could be detected was 2.59 x 10-5. Only productive TCRbeta rearrangements, meaning sequences that were complete and in-frame, were kept for the analyses. Clonality for each sample was calculated as Simpson clonality in the immunoSEQ Analyzer version 3.0. Clones were grouped by frequency into very rare, small, medium, large (1-20%) or hyperexpanded (>20%) categories. OLGA 1.2.3 estimated generation probabilities, VDJtools produced V-gene circos plots, VDJdb was queried for specificities, and GLIPH identified CDR3 motifs. TCRdb's version of the immuneACCESS table is confined to in-frame rearrangements and falls short of the full clone set. An unresolved V gene accounts for under half of the shortfall where checked; the remainder is of unknown origin. V and J calls and clone size are those listed in that table; D and trimming were worked out from the DNA. Counted in this sample were under 40,000 clones; approximately 80% of them appeared once. The ten largest clones represent 2.1% of the sample.

In the case of this clone: Its cognate antigen has yet to be identified. Base qualities are not recorded, but no much larger clone differs from it by a single base.

Sequencing was performed on CD4+ T cells from blood buffy coats. The TCR sequence derives from a human donor in good health.

The DNA reads as follows: TGTGCCAGCAGCTTATCGACAGCTAGCACAGATACGCAGTATTTT. Translation gives CASSLSTASTDTQYF. Recombination connected TRBV7-8 to TRBJ2-3; the D gene is perhaps TRBD1, on 5 matching bases. The germline V gene gives CDR1 as SGHVS and CDR2 as FQNEAQ. V drops 2 bases and J drops 0 bases, leaving 9 bases in between. The CDR3 runs 15 amino acids, cysteine and phenylalanine included. The entry retains the CDR3 DNA only, 45 bases that are in frame from base 1. Extended through the reference TRBV7-8 and TRBJ2-3 proteins, this CDR3 yields the full variable domain: GAGVSQSPRYKVAKRGQDVALRCDPISGHVSLFWYQQALGQGPEFLTYFQNEAQLDKSGLPSDRFFAERPEGSVSTLKIQRTQQEDSAVYLCASSLSTASTDTQYFGPGTRLTVL.